What follows are 25 T cell receptor beta chains derived from one specimen sequenced in a study of graft-versus-host responses after intestinal transplantation (dated by TCRdb to the early 2020s). The meaning of the sample's time point label: cells obtained before transplantation from donor or recipient. Their antigens are not known. The library was built by means of the immunoSEQ multiplex PCR assay. Here the immuneACCESS table is served through TCRdb, limited to in-frame sequences with V and J called. Missing clones are a known gap in these copies; in checked studies unresolved V genes cover under half, and the rest lacks a known reason. This sample comprises roughly 89,000 clones, roughly 92% of them detected only once. In total, the top ten clones hold around 0.17% of the sample. This material consisted of unstimulated CD4+ T cells sorted from spleen or lymph node cells, taken before intestinal transplant. These receptors were collected from a human donor who received an intestinal transplant.

The chain links TRBV21-1 to TRBJ2-7; the table assigns TRBD2, which was not confirmed against the DNA. TRBV21-1 is termed a pseudogene. This CDR3 is built from 17 residues. In DNA, the CDR3 is TGTGCCAGCAGCAAAGATCCCCGGGGGAGCGAAGTCCACGAGCAGTACTTC. Protein product: CASSKDPRGSEVHEQYF.

Remarks on this clone: The sample has other DNA sequences that encode this CDR3 too. The chain combines TRBV7-9 with TRBJ2-1, with 12 bases that match TRBD2. The CDR3 is 15 residues long. Germline trimming cut 2 bases from V and 5 bases from J; bases unmatched to any gene: 1. Per the germline V gene, CDR1 is SEHNR and CDR2 is FQNEAQ (reference sequence). CDR3 bases: TGTGCCAGCAGCTTACTAGCGGGAGGGAACAATGAGCAGTTCTTC. Protein sequence: CASSLLAGGNNEQFF.

The J gene is TRBJ1-4, the V gene TRBV6-5; D may be TRBD1 (6 bases). CDR1 is MNHEY, CDR2 SVGAGI, per germline. V lost 6 bases and J lost 10, with 18 bases in between. The CDR3 is made up of 14 amino acids. The CDR3 nucleotides read TGTGCCAGCAGGAGAGCCGGGACCAGGGGAAAACTGTTTTTT. Translated: CASRRAGTRGKLFF.

V gene TRBV6-6 combines with J gene TRBJ2-5, with a possible D match to TRBD2 (5 bases). Matching the DNA end better, TRBJ2-7 makes the J call doubtful. The CDR3 spans 11 residues. Germline CDR1 MNHNY, CDR2 SVGAGI (reference sequence). CDR3 sequence (DNA): TGTGCCAGCTTTCGGGACTACGAGCAGTACTTC. Its translation: CASFRDYEQYF.

The chain has TRBV4-1 and TRBJ2-2; D not certain. The CDR3 is 16 amino acids. V shed 1 base and J shed 1 base, with 10 bases lying between them. In germline, CDR1 is MGHRA, CDR2 YSYEKL. The CDR3 loop reads CASSQGSGQNTGELFF. CDR3 nucleotides: TGCGCCAGCAGCCAAGGGTCTGGGCAGAACACCGGGGAGCTGTTTTTT.

Concerning this clone: The junction departs from the called germline gene at one end, perhaps through a read error. The chain uses TRBV2 and TRBJ2-3; D unclear. The CDR3 length is 10 residues. Germline V gene data show CDR1 as SNHLY and CDR2 as FYNNEI. The CDR3 sequence: CASSEAKPLF. The CDR3 DNA reads TGTGCCAGCAGTGAAGCGAAACCGCTATTT. Looking up the rest from reference TRBV2 and TRBJ2-3 gives the full variable domain: EPEVTQTPSHQVTQMGQEVILRCVPISNHLYFYWYRQILGQKVEFLVSFYNNEISEKSEIFDDQFSVERPDGSNFTLKIRSTKLEDSAMYFCASSEAKPLFGPGTRLTVL.

The genes are TRBV6-1 and TRBJ2-7; TRBD1 matches 9 bases. V lost 3 bases, J lost 2 bases, and 2 bases stayed unmatched. Germline-derived CDR1 and CDR2 are MNHNS and SASEGT. The CDR3 extends over 14 amino acids. CDR3 residues: CASSETGGAYEQYF. The CDR3 nucleotides read TGTGCCAGCAGTGAGACAGGGGGAGCCTACGAGCAGTACTTC.

The CDR3 sequence: CASSLSPSTYEQYF. The CDR3 coding sequence is TGCGCCAGCAGCTTGTCCCCAAGCACCTACGAGCAGTACTTC. The chain links TRBV5-1 to TRBJ2-7; D gene unclear. Germline V CDR1 and CDR2: SGHRS, YFSETQ. This CDR3 spans 14 amino acids. Trimming took 1 base from V and 2 from J, leaving 10 bases between them.

This rearrangement joins TRBV28 to TRBJ2-7; 12 bases are a match to TRBD2. Germline CDR1 and CDR2: MDHEN and SYDVKM. V lost 5 bases and J lost 2; bases outside the gene matches: 7. The length of the CDR3 is 16 residues. DNA for the CDR3: TGTGCCAGCAGTCCAACTAGCGGGAGGTCCCCCTACGAGCAGTACTTC. It translates to CASSPTSGRSPYEQYF.

V is TRBV6-5 and J is TRBJ2-5; 7 positions match TRBD2. J was trimmed by 5 bases and V by 7 bases; bases with no gene match: 10. From germline, CDR1 is MNHEY and CDR2 SVGAGI. The CDR3 is made up of 14 amino acids. The DNA of the CDR3 is TGTGCCAGCACCGAGGGGAGGGGTCGGGAGACCCAGTACTTC. Translating gives CASTEGRGRETQYF.

V is TRBV2 and J is TRBJ1-1; TRBD1 might be the D (5 bases). Per germline, CDR1 SNHLY and CDR2 FYNNEI. This CDR3 spans 15 amino acids. V lost 8 bases and J 1 base, leaving 17 bases between the germline ends. The CDR3 sequence is CASAVRGEGNTEAFF. As DNA, the CDR3 is TGTGCCAGCGCGGTACGGGGGGAGGGGAACACTGAAGCTTTCTTT.

This chain uses TRBV7-3 with TRBJ2-3; the D gene is possibly TRBD2 (6 bases). The CDR3 has 17 amino acids. Germline V lookup: CDR1 SGHTA, CDR2 FQGTGA. V was clipped by 3 bases and J by 1 base, with 17 bases between them. The CDR3 coding sequence is TGTGCCAGCAGCTTGTATGGGGGGAATATTGGCACAGATACGCAGTATTTT. Its translation is CASSLYGGNIGTDTQYF.

The V and J genes are TRBV2 and TRBJ2-5; possible D gene TRBD1, 6 bases. Looked up from germline, CDR1 is SNHLY and CDR2 is FYNNEI. Trimming shortened V by 4 bases and J by 4 bases, and 16 bases separated the two germline ends. There are 15 residues in the CDR3. CDR3 DNA sequence: TGTGCCAGCAGTGTAAGCCAGGGGACGAGAGAGACCCAGTACTTC. It is translated as CASSVSQGTRETQYF. Based on the CDR3 plus reference TRBV2 and TRBJ2-5, the full variable domain is EPEVTQTPSHQVTQMGQEVILRCVPISNHLYFYWYRQILGQKVEFLVSFYNNEISEKSEIFDDQFSVERPDGSNFTLKIRSTKLEDSAMYFCASSVSQGTRETQYFGPGTRLLVL.

The rearrangement uses TRBV10-3 and TRBJ1-2; 9 bases agree with TRBD1. Trimming cost V 7 bases and J 0 bases; bases outside gene matches: 12. In germline, CDR1 is ENHRY, CDR2 SYGVKD. This CDR3 comprises 17 residues. The CDR3 DNA is TGTGCCATCAAAACCCCTGTCTGGGACAGGGCTAACTATGGCTACACCTTC. It encodes CAIKTPVWDRANYGYTF.

The rearrangement joins TRBV4-2 to TRBJ2-2, with 8 bases lining up with TRBD2. The length of the CDR3 is 17 residues. The germline V gene encodes CDR1 LGHNA and CDR2 YNFKEQ. Trimming at V came to 0 bases and at J to 5 bases, leaving 8 bases not matched to a gene. The CDR3 sequence is CASSQDNRRGETGELFF. The CDR3 coding sequence is TGTGCCAGCAGCCAAGATAACAGGCGGGGGGAAACCGGGGAGCTGTTTTTT.

This rearrangement joins TRBV5-1 to TRBJ1-6, with D maybe TRBD1 (5 bases). V lost 0 bases and J lost 8, with 12 bases in between. There are 15 residues in the CDR3. CDR1 SGHRS and CDR2 YFSETQ come from the germline V gene. CDR3 sequence reads: CASSLDRLPDSPLHF. In DNA form, the CDR3 reads TGCGCCAGCAGCTTGGACAGGCTTCCCGATTCACCCCTCCACTTT.

The count of this clone is one. The V call is TRBV19, the J call TRBJ2-4, with a weak D call TRBD1 (6 bases). The CDR3 runs 16 residues. The V end lost 6 bases, the J end lost 2 bases, and 17 bases lay between the germline ends. CDR1 and CDR2 from the germline V gene are LNHDA and SQIVND (reference sequence). CDR3 DNA: TGTGCCAGTAGCCAAACAGGGACCCTTACCAAAAACATTCAGTACTTC. Translation: CASSQTGTLTKNIQYF.

The chain has TRBV7-9 and TRBJ1-3; D uncertain. Germline V lookup: CDR1 SEHNR, CDR2 FQNEAQ (reference sequence). The CDR3 runs 15 residues. Trimming stripped 4 bases from V and 4 bases from J, with 14 bases between. The CDR3, as DNA: TGTGCCAGCAGCTCCGGCGGGAGGCCCGGAAACACCATATATTTT. Translation: CASSSGGRPGNTIYF.

The rearrangement joins TRBV10-3 to TRBJ1-2, with TRBD1 matching 9 bases. CDR3 length: 17 amino acids. In germline, CDR1 is ENHRY, CDR2 SYGVKD. The J segment lost 0 bases and the V segment lost 8 bases, leaving 13 bases of the junction unmatched. The CDR3 DNA reads as TGTGCCATCGCTCCCGGGACAGGGTTAATGGCTAACTATGGCTACACCTTC. Protein sequence: CAIAPGTGLMANYGYTF.

V is TRBV19 and J is TRBJ1-2, with D possibly being TRBD1 (5 bases). CDR1 is LNHDA and CDR2 is SQIVND in the germline V gene (reference sequence). Trimming took 4 bases from V and 4 from J, leaving 10 bases between them. This CDR3 is built from 13 residues. As DNA, the CDR3 is TGTGCCAGTAGTAGTACAGGTTTCTATGGCTACACCTTC. This translates into CASSSTGFYGYTF. The complete variable domain, with remaining parts taken from reference TRBV19 and TRBJ1-2, reads DGGITQSPKYLFRKEGQNVTLSCEQNLNHDAMYWYRQDPGQGLRLIYYSQIVNDFQKGDIAEGYSVSREKKESFPLTVTSAQKNPTAFYLCASSSTGFYGYTFGSGTRLTVV.

This clone was found once. The genes are TRBV27 and TRBJ2-7; 7 nucleotides agree with TRBD2. This CDR3 is 16 amino acids long. CDR1 and CDR2 (germline): MNHEY, SMNVEV (reference sequence). Unmatched junction bases numbered 7, after V lost 2 bases and J lost 0 bases. The CDR3 region is CASSLVGRAGSYEQYF. Here the CDR3 DNA reads TGTGCCAGCAGTTTAGTGGGGAGGGCGGGCTCCTACGAGCAGTACTTC.

The chain employs TRBV7-2 and TRBJ1-2, with 8 bases identical to TRBD1. Germline loops: CDR1 SGHTA, CDR2 FQGNSA. Trimming removed 6 bases from V and 4 bases from J; junction bases left unmatched: 4. The CDR3 covers 13 residues. The DNA of the CDR3 is TGTGCCAGCAGTTTGGACAGGGTCTATGGCTACACCTTC. Its translation is CASSLDRVYGYTF.

The sample holds one count of this clone. The chain links TRBV20-1 to TRBJ2-7; D is ambiguous. Trimming removed 1 base at V and 4 bases at J, with 5 bases between. CDR3 length: 11 amino acids. Germline V gene sequence: CDR1 DFQATT, CDR2 SNEGSKA (reference sequence). CDR3 sequence reads: CSARVLYEQYF. In nucleotides, the CDR3 is TGCAGTGCTAGAGTCCTTTACGAGCAGTACTTC.

This clone has only one observation. The chain links TRBV7-9 to TRBJ2-1; 13 bases agree with TRBD2. V trimming: 5 bases; J trimming: 16 bases; junction bases outside the gene matches: 14. The CDR3 extends over 15 amino acids. CDR1 is SEHNR and CDR2 is FQNEAQ in the germline V gene (reference sequence). CDR3 loop: CASSRYPGLAGPVFF. The CDR3 nucleotides read TGTGCCAGCAGCCGATACCCGGGACTAGCGGGACCGGTTTTCTTC.

The V call is TRBV7-8, the J call TRBJ2-2, with D maybe TRBD1 (5 bases). Trimming cost V 0 bases and J 2 bases, with 7 bases left between them. Germline V CDR1 and CDR2: SGHVS, FQNEAQ. The CDR3 extends over 15 amino acids. CDR3 loop: CASSLARANTGELFF. The CDR3 DNA reads TGTGCCAGCAGCTTAGCCAGGGCAAACACCGGGGAGCTGTTTTTT.